These 22 T cell receptor beta chains were all obtained from the same sample, sequenced in a study of blood T cell repertoires in COVID-19. TCRdb's copy holds only in-frame clones and misses some; the assay was immunoSEQ multiplex PCR. The repertoire holds 90,000 to 150,000 clones, roughly 80% seen once, with roughly a tenth in the top ten. What was sequenced was peripheral blood. The source is a human donor in a cohort sampled during active COVID-19.

The rearrangement joins TRBV15 to TRBJ2-3; 9 nucleotides agree with TRBD2. Trimming cost V 4 bases and J 1 base; bases outside gene matches: 3. Germline V gene sequence: CDR1 LNHNV, CDR2 YYDKDF (reference sequence). The CDR3 has 15 residues. The CDR3 spells CATSTRTSGTDTQYF. The CDR3 region has the DNA TGTGCCACCAGCACAAGGACTAGCGGCACAGATACGCAGTATTTT. Full variable domain (rest looked up from reference TRBV15 and TRBJ2-3): DAMVIQNPRYQVTQFGKPVTLSCSQTLNHNVMYWYQQKSSQAPKLLFHYYDKDFNNEADTPDNFQSRRPNTSFCFLDIRSPGLGDTAMYLCATSTRTSGTDTQYFGPGTRLTVL.

The chain couples TRBV30 to TRBJ1-1; D call uncertain. CDR1 and CDR2 from the germline V gene are GTSNPN and SVGIG (reference sequence). This CDR3 spans 14 amino acids. V gave up 5 bases and J gave up 2 bases, with 15 bases separating them. This CDR3 is CAWYHPELNTEAFF. The CDR3 DNA is TGTGCCTGGTATCACCCGGAGCTAAACACTGAAGCTTTCTTT.

The chain couples TRBV6-2 or TRBV6-3 to TRBJ2-3; D is unresolved. The CDR3 has 15 residues. Germline CDR1 MNHEY, CDR2 SVGEGT. The ends were cut back, 6 bases at V and 3 bases at J, with 16 bases in the middle. The CDR3 DNA is TGTGCCAGCAGCCCCACCGCCCACTTTACAGATACGCAGTATTTT. This translates into CASSPTAHFTDTQYF.

J is TRBJ1-5 and V is TRBV11-2; D not certain. Germline V gene sequence: CDR1 SGHAT, CDR2 FQNNGV. The CDR3 runs to 13 residues. V was shortened by 1 base and J by 7 bases, with 8 bases between the two germline ends. For the CDR3, the DNA is TGTGCCAGCAGCTTAGCCCACTACCAGCCCCAGCATTTT. Its translation is CASSLAHYQPQHF.

Note on this clone: Different DNA sequences within this sample yield the same CDR3. The genes are TRBV20-1 and TRBJ1-2; D not resolved. V dropped 2 bases and J dropped 5 bases, with 6 bases sitting between them. Looked up from germline, CDR1 is DFQATT and CDR2 is SNEGSKA (reference sequence). The CDR3 has 11 amino acids. CDR3 DNA sequence: TGCAGTGCTAGAACGGGATATGGCTACACCTTC. It translates to CSARTGYGYTF.

The chain couples TRBV5-1 to TRBJ2-7; perhaps TRBD1 as D (6 bases). The CDR3 sequence is 14 residues long. From germline, CDR1 is SGHRS and CDR2 YFSETQ. Trimming removed 0 bases from V and 5 bases from J, with 12 bases in between. CDR3 DNA sequence: TGCGCCAGCAGCTTGGGGGGGCTCGTCCACGAGCAGTACTTC. This codes for CASSLGGLVHEQYF.

V is TRBV6-5 and J is TRBJ1-3; 8 bases fit TRBD1. Germline V gene lookup returns CDR1 MNHEY and CDR2 SVGAGI. V shed 6 bases, J shed 8 bases, and the junction held 9 bases outside the gene matches. The CDR3 extends over 14 amino acids. CDR3 sequence: CASRGDRSGHTIYF. In DNA, the CDR3 is TGTGCCAGCAGGGGGGACAGGTCAGGGCACACCATATATTTT.

In this sample, this clone turned up a few times. The chain links TRBV14 to TRBJ2-5; no clear D. Trimming shortened V by 1 base and J by 5 bases, and 11 bases separated the two germline ends. CDR3 length: 14 residues. CDR1 SGHDN and CDR2 FVKESK come from the germline V gene. The chain's CDR3 is CASSQGSRSETQYF. The CDR3 DNA follows: TGTGCCAGCAGCCAAGGATCTAGATCGGAGACCCAGTACTTC.

Only one count was recorded for this clone. The gene calls are TRBV28 and TRBJ1-5; 7 bases line up with TRBD1. The V gene's germline CDR1 is MDHEN and CDR2 SYDVKM. The ends lost 3 bases at V and 6 bases at J; junction bases unmatched: 8. The CDR3 is 15 residues long. The CDR3 region has the DNA TGTGCCAGCAGTTTGCCCACAGGGGCAGTTCAGCCCCAGCATTTT. Translated: CASSLPTGAVQPQHF.

J is TRBJ2-7 and V is TRBV7-8; no clear D gene. The V and J ends lost 5 bases and 2 bases respectively, with 13 bases between them. The CDR3 length is 14 residues. Germline-derived CDR1 and CDR2 are SGHVS and FQNEAQ. The CDR3 here is CASSRGQPTYEQYF. CDR3 nucleotide sequence: TGTGCCAGCAGCCGAGGTCAACCTACCTACGAGCAGTACTTC.

The chain links TRBV4-1 to TRBJ2-5; 14 nucleotides match TRBD2. This CDR3 has 16 residues. Germline CDR1 MGHRA, CDR2 YSYEKL. The V segment lost 4 bases and the J segment 4 bases; nucleotides outside the gene matches: 5. This CDR3 is CASSLDGTSGRETQYF. CDR3 DNA sequence: TGCGCCAGCAGCCTCGATGGGACTAGCGGGAGAGAGACCCAGTACTTC.

This chain connects TRBV6-2 or TRBV6-3 to TRBJ1-2; TRBD1 matches 7 bases. CDR1 and CDR2 (germline): MNHEY, SVGEGT. The CDR3 consists of 13 residues. J lost 8 bases, V lost 5 bases, and 8 bases had no gene match. CDR3 nucleotides: TGTGCCAGCAGTACGACAGGGAGCAGGGGCTACACCTTC. Protein sequence: CASSTTGSRGYTF.

This clone has just a few counts. V and J are TRBV9 and TRBJ1-3; D gene unclear. The CDR3 has 13 amino acids. From germline, CDR1 is SGDLS and CDR2 YYNGEE. The V gene lost 3 bases and the J gene lost 4 bases, with 8 bases spanning the gap. The CDR3 DNA is TGTGCCAGCAGCGGCCCGCGGGGAAACACCATATATTTT. This sequence encodes CASSGPRGNTIYF.

V gene TRBV10-3 combines with J gene TRBJ1-2; TRBD1 matches 7 bases. Trimming cost V 3 bases and J 1 base; bases outside gene matches: 5. The CDR3 consists of 15 residues. CDR1 and CDR2 (germline): ENHRY, SYGVKD. The CDR3 here is CAISDPGQSNYGYTF. CDR3 nucleotide sequence: TGTGCCATCAGTGACCCGGGACAGAGTAACTATGGCTACACCTTC.

This chain joins TRBV6-2 or TRBV6-3 and TRBJ1-1; D may be TRBD1 (6 bases). The germline CDR1 and CDR2 sequences are MNHEY and SVGEGT. This CDR3 contains 16 residues. V dropped 3 bases and J dropped 1 base, with 15 bases sitting between them. The DNA of the CDR3 is TGTGCCAGCAGTTATTCCAGGGGATCGGCGAACACTGAAGCTTTCTTT. Its translation: CASSYSRGSANTEAFF.

In its sample, this clone was seen a few times. The chain recombines TRBV27 with TRBJ2-7; 8 bases line up with TRBD1. The V segment lost 6 bases and the J segment 6 bases; nucleotides outside the gene matches: 16. The CDR3 is made up of 16 amino acids. CDR1 and CDR2 (germline): MNHEY, SMNVEV (reference sequence). The CDR3 spells CASSSLASGQGSEQYF. In nucleotides, the CDR3 is TGTGCCAGCAGCTCCTTGGCATCCGGACAGGGTTCCGAGCAGTACTTC.

The chain links TRBV7-9 to TRBJ2-3, with 7 bases aligning to TRBD2. Germline V gives CDR1 SEHNR, CDR2 FQNEAQ (reference sequence). CDR3 length equals 17 residues. Trimming cost V 0 bases and J 2 bases; bases outside gene matches: 8. CDR3 sequence reads: CASSLAGGGIHTDTQYF. The CDR3 DNA sequence: TGTGCCAGCAGCTTAGCGGGGGGAGGGATCCACACAGATACGCAGTATTTT. Full variable domain (missing parts from reference TRBV7-9 and TRBJ2-3): DTGVSQNPRHKITKRGQNVTFRCDPISEHNRLYWYRQTLGQGPEFLTYFQNEAQLEKSRLLSDRFSAERPKGSFSTLEIQRTEQGDSAMYLCASSLAGGGIHTDTQYFGPGTRLTVL.

The chain is built from TRBV15 and TRBJ1-4, with a weak D call TRBD1 (5 bases). The V gene lost 5 bases and the J gene lost 8 bases, with 12 bases spanning the gap. Per germline, CDR1 LNHNV and CDR2 YYDKDF (reference sequence). The CDR3 loop spans 13 amino acids. CDR3 in amino acids: CATSGGHQEKLFF. The CDR3 DNA sequence: TGTGCCACCAGCGGCGGACACCAGGAAAAACTGTTTTTT.

V is TRBV11-2 and J is TRBJ1-5; possible D gene TRBD1, 6 bases. CDR3 length: 14 residues. The germline V and J ends were trimmed by 3 bases and 5 bases, with 11 bases remaining between them. Germline CDR1 is SGHAT and CDR2 is FQNNGV. The CDR3 coding sequence is TGTGCCAGCAGCTTCGTGGGACAAGATCAGCCCCAGCATTTT. Residues: CASSFVGQDQPQHF.

The chain links TRBV5-4 to TRBJ1-1, with TRBD1 matching over 10 bases. Germline-derived CDR1 and CDR2 are SGHNT and YYREEE (reference sequence). With 4 bases clipped from V and 4 bases from J, the junction kept 10 bases outside the gene matches. The CDR3 is made up of 16 amino acids. The CDR3 coding sequence is TGTGCCAGCAGCCCAGGGACAGGGGATAGAGGCACTGAAGCTTTCTTT. It codes for CASSPGTGDRGTEAFF.

The chain has TRBV29-1 and TRBJ2-1, with 7 nucleotides matching TRBD2. V was clipped by 4 bases and J by 4 bases; unmatched bases: 4. The CDR3 is 13 amino acids. In germline, CDR1 is SQVTM, CDR2 ANQGSEA. CDR3 nucleotide sequence: TGCAGCGTTGCGCGGGAGCGTTACAATGAGCAGTTCTTC. Residues: CSVARERYNEQFF.

The chain has TRBV2 and TRBJ2-7; D perhaps matches TRBD1 (7 bases). CDR1 and CDR2 (germline): SNHLY, FYNNEI. V lost 7 bases and J 5 bases, leaving 15 bases between the germline ends. This CDR3 has 13 amino acids. The CDR3 is CASTSRGVNEQYF. DNA for the CDR3: TGTGCCAGCACAAGCAGGGGGGTCAACGAGCAGTACTTC.